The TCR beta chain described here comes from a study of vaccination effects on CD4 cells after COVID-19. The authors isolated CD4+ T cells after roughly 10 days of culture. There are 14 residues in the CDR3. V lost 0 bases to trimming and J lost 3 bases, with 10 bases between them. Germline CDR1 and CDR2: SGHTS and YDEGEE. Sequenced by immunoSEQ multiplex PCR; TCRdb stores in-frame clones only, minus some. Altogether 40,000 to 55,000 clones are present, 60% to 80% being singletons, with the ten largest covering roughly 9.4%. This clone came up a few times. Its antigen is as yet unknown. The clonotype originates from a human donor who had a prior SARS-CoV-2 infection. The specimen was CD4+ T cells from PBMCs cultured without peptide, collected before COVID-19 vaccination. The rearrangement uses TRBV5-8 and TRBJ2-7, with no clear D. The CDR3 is CASSLARKIYEQYF. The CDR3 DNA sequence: TGTGCCAGCAGCTTGGCCAGGAAGATCTACGAGCAGTACTTC.